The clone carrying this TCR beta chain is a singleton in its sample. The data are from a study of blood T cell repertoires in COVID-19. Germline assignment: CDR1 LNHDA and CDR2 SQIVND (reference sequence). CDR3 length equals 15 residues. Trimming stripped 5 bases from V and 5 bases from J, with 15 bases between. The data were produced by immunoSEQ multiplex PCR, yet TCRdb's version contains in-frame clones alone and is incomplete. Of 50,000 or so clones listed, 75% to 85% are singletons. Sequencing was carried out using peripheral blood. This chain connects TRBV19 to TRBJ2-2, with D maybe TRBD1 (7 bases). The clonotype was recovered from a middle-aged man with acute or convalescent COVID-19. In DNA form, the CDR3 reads TGTGCCAGTAGTGGCAACAGGGGACTGACCGGGGAGCTGTTTTTT. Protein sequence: CASSGNRGLTGELFF.